The rows below give T cell receptor beta chains drawn from one sample of a study of PD-L1 blockade in urothelial cancer. Measured with immunoSEQ multiplex PCR; TCRdb has only the in-frame clones, and not every one. The table has 25,000 to 35,000 clones, 79% seen once. Sequences were derived from PBMCs, sampled around atezolizumab (anti-PD-L1) treatment. These receptors came from a man between 70 and 80 years old with urothelial cancer. CDR3s include the opening cysteine and the closing phenylalanine or tryptophan. Fields, in order: V gene, J gene, D gene, clone size, CDR3 DNA, CDR3 protein. D genes are given only for firm matches. The size field is filled for only some rows; it gives once, few, many or a size class.

>TRBV6-5|TRBJ2-1|NA|NA
TGTGCCAGCAGTCCGAACAGGGTCAATGAGCAGTTCTTC
CASSPNRVNEQFF
>TRBV9|TRBJ2-4|TRBD1|NA
TGTGCCAGCAGCGAGTGGGACAGGGGTAACATTCAGTACTTC
CASSEWDRGNIQYF
>TRBV7-2|TRBJ2-7|NA|NA
TGTGCCAGCAGCTTAGCAGGGAGAGACGAGCAGTACTTC
CASSLAGRDEQYF
>TRBV7-9|TRBJ1-2|NA|medium-sized
TGTGCCAGCAGCCATACCTGGGAGAACTATGGCTACACCTTC
CASSHTWENYGYTF
>TRBV12-5|TRBJ1-2|NA|NA
TGTGCTAGTGGTTACCCCCCCCGGGAAGGTAACTATGGCTACACCTTC
CASGYPPREGNYGYTF
>TRBV9|TRBJ2-7|TRBD2|NA
TGTGCCAGCAGCCCCCGAGGGGGACTAGCAGACTACGAGCAGTACTTC
CASSPRGGLADYEQYF
>TRBV7-6|TRBJ2-1|NA|NA
TGTGCCAGCAGCTTAAGGGGCGGGACCCTCTACAATGAGCAGTTCTTC
CASSLRGGTLYNEQFF
>TRBV5-4|TRBJ1-2|TRBD1|NA
TGTGCCAGCAGCCCAACAATTACAGGGGATGGCTACACCTTC
CASSPTITGDGYTF
>TRBV19|TRBJ2-2|NA|once
TGTGCCAGTAGTCCCATCCCCCTAGCGACGGGCACCGGGGAGCTGTTTTTT
CASSPIPLATGTGELFF
>TRBV11-2|TRBJ2-7|TRBD2|NA
TGTGCCAGCAGCTTAGAAGTTCTAGCGGCCTCCTACGAGCAGTACTTC
CASSLEVLAASYEQYF
>TRBV18|TRBJ2-5|TRBD1|NA
TGTGCCAGCTCATCCGGACAGGGGGGGAGAGAGACCCAGTACTTC
CASSSGQGGRETQYF
>TRBV5-6|TRBJ2-5|TRBD2|NA
TGTGCCAGCAGCTTTAGCGGGGGGAGGCAAGAGACCCAGTACTTC
CASSFSGGRQETQYF
>TRBV2|TRBJ1-6|NA|NA
TGTGCCAGCAGGCATGGGACACGGCTTAATTCACCCCTCCACTTT
CASRHGTRLNSPLHF
>TRBV7-6|TRBJ2-7|NA|NA
TGTGCCAGCAGCTTAGCCACTTCCTACGAGCAGTACTTC
CASSLATSYEQYF
>TRBV5-5|TRBJ2-1|NA|NA
TGTGCCAGCAGCCCCGCCCCGAGGTCCTACAATGAGCAGTTCTTC
CASSPAPRSYNEQFF
>TRBV4-3|TRBJ1-2|NA|few
TGCGCCAGCAGCCACCCAGGGATTGCGTCCAATGGCTACACCTTC
CASSHPGIASNGYTF
>TRBV7-8|TRBJ1-4|TRBD1|NA
TGTGCCAGCAGCGCCGACAGGGGGGAAAAACTGTTTTTT
CASSADRGEKLFF
>TRBV30|TRBJ1-1|NA|NA
TGTGCCTGGACCGAGGGGGGGGTCAGGGAAGCTTTCTTT
CAWTEGGVREAFF
>TRBV4-2|TRBJ2-7|NA|NA
TGTGCCAGCAGCCCTCTCGGGGGAGGAACCTCCTACGAGCAGTACTTC
CASSPLGGGTSYEQYF
>TRBV19|TRBJ2-2|NA|NA
TGTGCCAGTAGTCCCATCGGGGGGCTTAAGGGGGAGCTGTTTTTT
CASSPIGGLKGELFF
>TRBV19|TRBJ1-5|NA|NA
TGTGCCAGTAATAGGGGAAACAATCAGCCCCAGCATTTT
CASNRGNNQPQHF
>TRBV2|TRBJ2-5|TRBD2|NA
TGTGCCAGCAGTGACGGGACGGGGGGGCAAGAGACCCAGTACTTC
CASSDGTGGQETQYF
>TRBV7-9|TRBJ2-2|NA|NA
TGTGCCAGCAGCTTAGAGGCGGGAATCGGGGAGCTGTTTTTT
CASSLEAGIGELFF
>TRBV7-9|TRBJ2-5|NA|NA
TGTGCCAGCAGCTTCAGCGGAGCCAGAGATGAGACCCAGTACTTC
CASSFSGARDETQYF
>TRBV7-3|TRBJ2-1|TRBD1|once
TGTGCCAGCAGCTCCAGGACAGGGCATGAGCAGTTCTTC
CASSSRTGHEQFF
>TRBV7-3|TRBJ2-4|NA|few
TGTGCCAGCAGCTCTACAGGGACGCAACTCAAAAACATTCAGTACTTC
CASSSTGTQLKNIQYF
>TRBV6-1|TRBJ2-1|TRBD2|NA
TGTGCCAGTACTATGGGACTAGCGGGAGTTTATGAGCAGTTCTTC
CASTMGLAGVYEQFF
>TRBV7-9|TRBJ1-1|NA|NA
TGTGCCAGCAGCTCCCTACGGGGGGGCACTGAAGCTTTCTTT
CASSSLRGGTEAFF
>TRBV18|TRBJ1-2|TRBD1|NA
TGTGCCAGCTCACCACCTAGACAGGGTCTAGGCTACACCTTC
CASSPPRQGLGYTF
>TRBV9|TRBJ2-7|NA|NA
TGTGCCAGCAGCGTAGGAGGGGGATCTCACGAGCAGTACTTC
CASSVGGGSHEQYF
>TRBV4-2|TRBJ2-3|TRBD2|NA
TGTGCCAGCAGCCAAGGGGCCCTAGCGGACACAGATACGCAGTATTTT
CASSQGALADTDTQYF
>TRBV2|TRBJ1-4|TRBD1|NA
TGTGCCAGCAGTGAAGGGGCAGGGGGCCTATCGGAACTGTTTTTT
CASSEGAGGLSELFF
>TRBV6-5|TRBJ2-7|TRBD2|NA
TGTGCCAGCAGTTACTCTTTCGCGGGAGGGTCCTACGAGCAGTACTTC
CASSYSFAGGSYEQYF
>TRBV30|TRBJ1-5|NA|NA
TGTGCCTGGAGTGAAGACAGAAATCAGCCCCAGCATTTT
CAWSEDRNQPQHF
>TRBV9|TRBJ2-7|NA|NA
TGTGCCAGCAGCGTAGACCCGCAGGGGGGTACCTACGAGCAGTACTTC
CASSVDPQGGTYEQYF
>TRBV7-2|TRBJ2-5|TRBD2|few
TGTGCCAGCAGCTTAGCACAAGCGGGGGGTCAAGAGACCCAGTACTTC
CASSLAQAGGQETQYF
>TRBV23-1|TRBJ1-6|NA|few
TGCGCCAGCAGTCAACCCACGTCCGGGAGGGAGTTAAGCTCCTATAATTCACCCCTCCACTTT
CASSQPTSGRELSSYNSPLHF
>TRBV7-9|TRBJ2-5|NA|few
TGTGCCAGCAGCCAGTTCAGGGACCAAGAGACCCAGTACTTC
CASSQFRDQETQYF
>TRBV18|TRBJ2-5|NA|NA
TGTGCCAGCTCACGGGGCGAGACCCAGTACTTC
CASSRGETQYF
>TRBV19|TRBJ1-1|NA|NA
TGTGCCAGTAGCCGACTTAACACTGAAGCTTTCTTT
CASSRLNTEAFF
>TRBV5-6|TRBJ2-5|NA|few
TGTGCCAGCCCACCCGGACAGCAAGAGACCCAGTACTTC
CASPPGQQETQYF